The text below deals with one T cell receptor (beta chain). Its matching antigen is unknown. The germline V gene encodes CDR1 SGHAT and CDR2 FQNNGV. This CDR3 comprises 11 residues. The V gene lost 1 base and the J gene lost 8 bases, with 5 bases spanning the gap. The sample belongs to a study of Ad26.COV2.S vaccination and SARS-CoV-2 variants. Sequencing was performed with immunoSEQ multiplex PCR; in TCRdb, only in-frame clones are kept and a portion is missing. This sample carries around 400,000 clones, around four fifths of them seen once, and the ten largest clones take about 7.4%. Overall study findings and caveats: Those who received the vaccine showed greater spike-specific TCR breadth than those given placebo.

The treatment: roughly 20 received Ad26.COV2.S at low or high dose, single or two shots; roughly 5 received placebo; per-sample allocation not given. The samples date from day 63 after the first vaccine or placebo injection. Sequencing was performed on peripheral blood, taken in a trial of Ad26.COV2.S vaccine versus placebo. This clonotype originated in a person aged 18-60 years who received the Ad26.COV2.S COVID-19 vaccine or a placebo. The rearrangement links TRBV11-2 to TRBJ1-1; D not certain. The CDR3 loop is CASSLAQEAFF. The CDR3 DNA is TGTGCCAGCAGCTTAGCACAGGAAGCTTTCTTT.